Below are 5 T cell receptor beta chains sequenced from a single sample in a study of cytotoxic CD8 clonotypes in ibrutinib-treated CLL (dated by TCRdb to the early 2020s). According to the study, the label for this sample's time point signals: around 2 years on ibrutinib. The method behind the library was the immunoSEQ multiplex PCR assay. TCRdb holds this immuneACCESS table with in-frame rearrangements only. Some clones are missing; in checked studies, unresolved V genes explain under half, and the rest has no known cause. The sample profile shows tens of thousands of clones; 83% of them were found once. The ten largest account for about 36% of the sample. The material was PBMCs, obtained after 24 months of ibrutinib treatment. The receptors stem from a human donor with chronic lymphocytic leukemia.

This clone was seen once. J is TRBJ1-3 and V is TRBV4-1, with D tentatively TRBD1 (5 bases). V was trimmed by 1 base and J by 4 bases, leaving 11 bases between them. This CDR3 spans 15 amino acids. Germline V gives CDR1 MGHRA, CDR2 YSYEKL. CDR3 nucleotide sequence: TGCGCCAGCAGCCAAGCGTGGAGGGGAGGAAACACCATATATTTT. The encoded protein is CASSQAWRGGNTIYF.

The chain couples TRBV28 to TRBJ2-5; D unclear. CDR1 is MDHEN and CDR2 is SYDVKM in the germline V gene. V lost 9 bases and J 1 base, leaving 12 bases between the germline ends. The CDR3 totals 13 residues. Written as DNA, the CDR3 is TGTGCCAGTCTTAATACCCTCCAAGAGACCCAGTACTTC. Translating gives CASLNTLQETQYF. The whole variable domain, remainder taken from reference TRBV28 and TRBJ2-5, is DVKVTQSSRYLVKRTGEKVFLECVQDMDHENMFWYRQDPGLGLRLIYFSYDVKMKEKGDIPEGYSVSREKKERFSLILESASTNQTSMYLCASLNTLQETQYFGPGTRLLVL.

The J gene is TRBJ2-6, the V gene TRBV2; D possibly corresponds to TRBD1 (5 bases). Germline V gene sequence: CDR1 SNHLY, CDR2 FYNNEI. V was cut by 9 bases and J by 2 bases, with 11 bases left in between. CDR3 length: 14 residues. This CDR3 is CARTQGPGANVLTF. The CDR3 DNA reads TGTGCCAGAACCCAGGGTCCTGGGGCCAACGTCCTGACTTTC.

This rearrangement joins TRBV7-9 to TRBJ2-7; D might be TRBD1 or TRBD2, each matching 6 bases. The V gene's germline CDR1 is SEHNR and CDR2 FQNEAQ (reference sequence). The CDR3 is made up of 16 amino acids. Trimming stripped 0 bases from V and 0 bases from J, with 12 bases between. This chain's CDR3 is CASSLAPGASSYEQYF. CDR3 nucleotide sequence: TGTGCCAGCAGCTTAGCGCCGGGGGCCAGCTCCTACGAGCAGTACTTC.

J is TRBJ2-1 and V is TRBV5-1; 7 bases fit TRBD2. CDR3 length: 19 amino acids. Germline V gives CDR1 SGHRS, CDR2 YFSETQ. Trimming removed 3 bases from V and 5 bases from J; junction bases left unmatched: 20. CDR3: CASSSSMAGETSTDNEQFF. The CDR3 DNA reads as TGCGCCAGCAGCTCTTCGATGGCGGGAGAGACCTCCACCGACAATGAGCAGTTCTTC.